A single sample gave rise to the 14 T cell receptor beta chains below, sequenced in a study of cytomegalovirus exposure and HLA in healthy donors. PCR involved 60 Vbeta and 13 Jbeta primers. The data were produced by immunoSEQ multiplex PCR, yet TCRdb's version contains in-frame clones alone and is incomplete. This table has 110,000 or so clones, 70% to 80% appearing once. The sequencing input was PBMCs. All receptors derive from a female donor in good health and CMV-seronegative.

The chain is built from TRBV14 and TRBJ1-1, with D possibly being TRBD1 (5 bases). The CDR3 covers 14 residues. The V end lost 0 bases, the J end lost 5 bases, and 10 bases lay between the germline ends. CDR1 is SGHDN, CDR2 FVKESK, per germline. The CDR3 nucleotides are TGTGCCAGCAGCCAAGATCTGGGGGGGACTGAAGCTTTCTTT. Amino acid sequence: CASSQDLGGTEAFF.

The chain is built from TRBV30 and TRBJ1-5, with 9 bases aligning to TRBD1. The V and J ends lost 2 bases and 5 bases, in that order; junction bases with no gene match: 10. Germline loops: CDR1 GTSNPN, CDR2 SVGIG (reference sequence). The CDR3 has 16 amino acids. CDR3 nucleotide sequence: TGTGCCTGGAGTCAGACCGGACAGGGGAGATATCAGCCCCAGCATTTT. It translates to CAWSQTGQGRYQPQHF. Together with reference TRBV30 and TRBJ1-5, the CDR3 gives the full variable domain: SQTIHQWPATLVQPVGSPLSLECTVEGTSNPNLYWYRQAAGRGLQLLFYSVGIGQISSEVPQNLSASRPQDRQFILSSKKLLLSDSGFYLCAWSQTGQGRYQPQHFGDGTRLSIL.

The chain employs TRBV2 and TRBJ2-3, with 9 bases that match TRBD2. The junction had 16 bases not matched to a gene; V was cut back by 8 bases and J by 7 bases. Germline V gives CDR1 SNHLY, CDR2 FYNNEI. CDR3 length: 16 amino acids. The CDR3 DNA reads TGTGCCAGCGGGCCTGAGGGCGGGGGGGCGGGAAATACGCAGTATTTT. Its translation: CASGPEGGGAGNTQYF.

This rearrangement joins TRBV5-8 to TRBJ1-5; no clear D. CDR3 size: 14 residues. Trimming took 0 bases from V and 0 from J, leaving 4 bases between them. CDR1 is SGHTS, CDR2 YDEGEE, per germline. The chain's CDR3 is CASSLDGSNQPQHF. The CDR3 coding sequence is TGTGCCAGCAGCTTGGACGGTAGCAATCAGCCCCAGCATTTT.

The V call is TRBV7-9, the J call TRBJ1-2; D not resolved. This CDR3 is built from 14 residues. V was trimmed by 1 base and J by 4 bases, leaving 10 bases between them. CDR1 is SEHNR, CDR2 FQNEAQ, per germline (reference sequence). The CDR3 nucleotides read TGTGCCAGCAGCTTAGTTGCGCCTAGCTATGGCTACACCTTC. It yields the protein CASSLVAPSYGYTF.

This clone was detected a few times. V is TRBV10-2 and J is TRBJ2-2; D is ambiguous. Trimming pared 6 bases from V and 6 bases from J, leaving 8 bases between. The V gene's germline CDR1 is WSHSY and CDR2 SAAADI. This CDR3 contains 12 residues. The CDR3 here is CASRSISGELFF. The CDR3 DNA reads TGCGCCAGCAGGTCAATTTCCGGGGAGCTGTTTTTT.

The chain is built from TRBV19 and TRBJ1-1, with unresolved D. The CDR3 has 13 amino acids. Looked up from germline, CDR1 is LNHDA and CDR2 is SQIVND (reference sequence). With 4 bases removed from V and 4 bases from J, the gap between germline ends came to 10 bases. The CDR3 nucleotides read TGTGCCAGTAGTAAAAGAGGGATCACTGAAGCTTTCTTT. Amino acids: CASSKRGITEAFF.

This clone has only one observation. The chain links TRBV5-1 to TRBJ2-3; 9 nucleotides align to TRBD2. Germline trimming cut 3 bases from V and 5 bases from J; bases unmatched to any gene: 7. CDR1 and CDR2 from the germline V gene are SGHRS and YFSETQ. This CDR3 is built from 15 residues. This chain's CDR3 is CASSYSAGGVDTQYF. CDR3 coding DNA: TGCGCCAGCAGCTATTCAGCGGGGGGAGTAGATACGCAGTATTTT.

The chain links TRBV15 to TRBJ1-2; 9 bases line up with TRBD1. Per germline, CDR1 LNHNV and CDR2 YYDKDF (reference sequence). J lost 5 bases, V lost 7 bases, and 8 bases had no gene match. CDR3 size: 14 residues. CDR3 nucleotides: TGTGCCACCACCCCGGACAGGGGCATTTATGGCTACACCTTC. This encodes CATTPDRGIYGYTF.

Details on this clone: The limits of the CDR3 on the DNA are not certain, so only TCRdb's listed CDR3 is given. The rearrangement links TRBV7-2 to TRBJ2-1; the table's D call TRBD1 went unverified against the DNA. The length of the CDR3 is 13 amino acids, counting both ends. CDR1 is SGHTA and CDR2 is FQGNSA in the germline V gene. The CDR3 protein is CASSLVGQGSGFF.

The chain is built from TRBV4-3 and TRBJ1-2; D gene ambiguous. The CDR3 runs to 14 residues. V lost 7 bases to trimming and J lost 6 bases, with 18 bases between them. Per the germline V gene, CDR1 is LGHNA and CDR2 is YSLEER. CDR3 coding DNA: TGCGCCAGCACCGGAGATCGGTTTCGGGATGGCTACACCTTC. As protein: CASTGDRFRDGYTF.

The chain couples TRBV2 to TRBJ1-1; maybe TRBD1 (6 bases). Germline V gene lookup returns CDR1 SNHLY and CDR2 FYNNEI. The germline V and J ends were trimmed by 2 bases and 9 bases, with 25 bases remaining between them. The CDR3 loop spans 17 amino acids. CDR3 protein: CASSESQLRGHGDQAFF. In nucleotides, the CDR3 is TGTGCCAGCAGTGAAAGTCAACTGAGGGGACACGGAGATCAAGCTTTCTTT.

V usage is TRBV6-1 and J usage is TRBJ1-4, with D tentatively TRBD1 (5 bases). The germline V gene has CDR1 MNHNS and CDR2 SASEGT. Trimming shortened V by 6 bases and J by 3 bases, and 14 bases separated the two germline ends. This CDR3 has 15 amino acids. The CDR3 loop is CASSPSRVSNEKLFF. DNA for the CDR3: TGTGCCAGCAGCCCAAGCAGGGTATCTAATGAAAAACTGTTTTTT.

The chain is built from TRBV6-1 and TRBJ1-2, with D unresolved. Deletions cut 2 bases from V and 8 bases from J, with 15 bases between. CDR1 is MNHNS and CDR2 is SASEGT in the germline V gene. The CDR3 spans 14 residues. The CDR3 nucleotides read TGTGCCAGCAGTGAATTAGACCGGGGTGCGGGCTACACCTTC. Residues: CASSELDRGAGYTF.